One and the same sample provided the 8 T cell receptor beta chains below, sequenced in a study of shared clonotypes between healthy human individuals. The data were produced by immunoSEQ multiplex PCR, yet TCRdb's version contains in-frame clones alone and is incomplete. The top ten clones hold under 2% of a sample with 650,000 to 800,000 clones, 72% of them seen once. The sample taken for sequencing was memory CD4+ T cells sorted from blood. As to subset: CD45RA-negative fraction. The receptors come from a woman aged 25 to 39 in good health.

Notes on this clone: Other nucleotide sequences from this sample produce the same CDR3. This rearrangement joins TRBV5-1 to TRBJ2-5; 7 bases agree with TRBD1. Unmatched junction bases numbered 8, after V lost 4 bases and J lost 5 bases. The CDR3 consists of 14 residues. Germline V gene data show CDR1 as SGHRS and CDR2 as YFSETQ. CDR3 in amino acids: CASSTGTEGETQYF. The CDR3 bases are TGCGCCAGCAGCACGGGGACAGAAGGGGAGACCCAGTACTTC.

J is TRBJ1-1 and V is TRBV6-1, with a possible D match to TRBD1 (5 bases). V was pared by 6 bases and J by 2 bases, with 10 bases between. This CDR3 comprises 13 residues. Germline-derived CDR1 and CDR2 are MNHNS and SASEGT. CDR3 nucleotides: TGTGCCAGCAGGGGGCTACGAAACACTGAAGCTTTCTTT. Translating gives CASRGLRNTEAFF.

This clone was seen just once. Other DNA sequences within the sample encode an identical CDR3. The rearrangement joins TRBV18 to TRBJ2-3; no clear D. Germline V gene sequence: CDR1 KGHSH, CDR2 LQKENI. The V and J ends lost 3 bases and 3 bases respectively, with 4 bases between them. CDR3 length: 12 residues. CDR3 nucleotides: TGTGCCAGCTCACCGCGGACAGATACGCAGTATTTT. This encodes CASSPRTDTQYF.

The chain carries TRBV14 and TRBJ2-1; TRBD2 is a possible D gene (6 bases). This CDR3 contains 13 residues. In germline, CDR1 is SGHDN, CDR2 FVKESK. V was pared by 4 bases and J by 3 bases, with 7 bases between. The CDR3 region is CASSPDYYNEQFF. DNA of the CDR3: TGTGCCAGCAGCCCGGACTACTACAATGAGCAGTTCTTC.

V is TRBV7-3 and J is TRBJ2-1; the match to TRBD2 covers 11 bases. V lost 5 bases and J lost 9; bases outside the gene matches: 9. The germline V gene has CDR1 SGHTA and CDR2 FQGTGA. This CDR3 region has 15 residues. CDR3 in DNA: TGTGCCAGCAGCGAGACTAGCGGGACGACCGGTGAGCAGTTCTTC. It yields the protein CASSETSGTTGEQFF. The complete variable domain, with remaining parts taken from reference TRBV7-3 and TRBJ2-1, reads GAGVSQTPSNKVTEKGKYVELRCDPISGHTALYWYRQSLGQGPEFLIYFQGTGAADDSGLPNDRFFAVRPEGSVSTLKIQRTERGDSAVYLCASSETSGTTGEQFFGPGTRLTVL.

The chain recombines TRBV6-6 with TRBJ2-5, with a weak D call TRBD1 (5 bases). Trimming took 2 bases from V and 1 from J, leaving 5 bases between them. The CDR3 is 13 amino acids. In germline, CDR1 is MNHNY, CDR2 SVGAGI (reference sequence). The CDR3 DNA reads TGTGCCAGCAGTTACGACAGCCAAGAGACCCAGTACTTC. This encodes CASSYDSQETQYF.

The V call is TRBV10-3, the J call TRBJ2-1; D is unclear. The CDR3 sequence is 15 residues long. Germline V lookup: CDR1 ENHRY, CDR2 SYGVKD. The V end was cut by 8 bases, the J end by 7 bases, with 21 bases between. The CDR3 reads CAISSVQVKVNEQFF. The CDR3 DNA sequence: TGTGCCATCTCAAGCGTACAAGTAAAGGTGAATGAGCAGTTCTTC.

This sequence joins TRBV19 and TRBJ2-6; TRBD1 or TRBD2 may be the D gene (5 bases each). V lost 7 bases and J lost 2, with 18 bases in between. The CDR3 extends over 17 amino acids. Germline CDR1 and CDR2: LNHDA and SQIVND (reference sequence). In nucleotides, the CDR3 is TGTGCCAGTACGAGGGACCCACTAGGGACTGGGGCCAACGTCCTGACTTTC. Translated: CASTRDPLGTGANVLTF. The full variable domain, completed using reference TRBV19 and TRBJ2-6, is DGGITQSPKYLFRKEGQNVTLSCEQNLNHDAMYWYRQDPGQGLRLIYYSQIVNDFQKGDIAEGYSVSREKKESFPLTVTSAQKNPTAFYLCASTRDPLGTGANVLTFGAGSRLTVL.